The TCR beta chain under discussion was sequenced for a study of control samples from healthy donors and cancer patients. CDR1 is MNHEY, CDR2 SVGAGI, per germline. CDR3 length equals 16 residues. V lost 0 bases, J lost 0 bases, and 12 bases lay in between. Repertoires were generated with immunoSEQ multiplex PCR, while TCRdb's copy carries only in-frame clones and drops some. The profile shows 250,000 to 300,000 clones, approximately 80% of them singletons. Sequenced material: PBMCs. The chain uses TRBV6-5 and TRBJ2-7; possible D gene TRBD1, 6 bases. The TCR sequence derives from a woman in her sixties or seventies with lung cancer. The CDR3 DNA sequence: TGTGCCAGCAGTTACTCGACAGGATATCACTCCTACGAGCAGTACTTC. Protein product: CASSYSTGYHSYEQYF.